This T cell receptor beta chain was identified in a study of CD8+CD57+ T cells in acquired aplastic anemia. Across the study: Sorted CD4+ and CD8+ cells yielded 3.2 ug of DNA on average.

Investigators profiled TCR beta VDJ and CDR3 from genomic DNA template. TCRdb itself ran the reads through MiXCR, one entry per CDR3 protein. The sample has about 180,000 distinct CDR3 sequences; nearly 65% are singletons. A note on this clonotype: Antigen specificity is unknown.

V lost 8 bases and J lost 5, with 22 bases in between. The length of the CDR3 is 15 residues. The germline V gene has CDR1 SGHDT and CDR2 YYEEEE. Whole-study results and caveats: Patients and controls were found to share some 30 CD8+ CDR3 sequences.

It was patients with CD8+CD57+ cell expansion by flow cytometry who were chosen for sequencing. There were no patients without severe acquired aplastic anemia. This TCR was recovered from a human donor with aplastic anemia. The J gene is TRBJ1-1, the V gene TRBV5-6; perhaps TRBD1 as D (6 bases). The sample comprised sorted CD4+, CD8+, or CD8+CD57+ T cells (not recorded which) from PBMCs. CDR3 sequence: CASSIVGGRRTEAFF. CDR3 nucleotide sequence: TGTGCCAGTAGTATAGTTGGGGGGCGCAGGACTGAAGCTTTCTTT.